These T cell receptor beta chains were read from a single sample in a study of long-term antiretroviral therapy in people with HIV. Clones were sequenced by immunoSEQ multiplex PCR, and TCRdb holds only the in-frame ones, with some missing. The sample consists of around 17,000 clones, approximately 80% of them appearing once. The source material was unsorted PBMCs, sampled roughly 2.5 years before starting antiretroviral therapy. These TCRs come from a woman in her forties or fifties with HIV. The CDR3 runs from the conserved cysteine through the conserved F or W. D genes are given only for firm matches. Where a row states a size, it is once, few, many or the class of an expanded clone; other rows omit it.

d_call clone_size j_call v_call cdr3_aa cdr3_nt
. . TRBJ1-2 TRBV5-1 CASSQTGTYGYTF TGCGCCAGCAGCCAGACAGGTACCTATGGCTACACCTTC
. medium-sized TRBJ2-3 TRBV6-1 CATQPGGTDTQYF TGTGCCACCCAACCCGGGGGCACAGATACGCAGTATTTT
. . TRBJ2-5 TRBV6-6 CASSPGETQYF TGTGCCAGCAGCCCAGGAGAGACCCAGTACTTC
. once TRBJ1-3 TRBV9 CASSPPGAYINTIYF TGTGCCAGCAGCCCCCCAGGGGCGTACATAAACACCATATATTTT
. . TRBJ2-5 TRBV2 CASKGEETQYF TGTGCCAGCAAAGGGGAGGAGACCCAGTACTTC
. few TRBJ1-2 TRBV5-1 CASSLSPRYGYTF TGCGCCAGCAGCTTGTCCCCACGCTATGGCTACACCTTC
. . TRBJ1-2 TRBV19 CASSTGSGSHYGYTF TGTGCCAGTAGTACTGGGTCTGGCAGCCACTATGGCTACACCTTC
. few TRBJ2-7 TRBV7-6 CASSGGSSYEQYF TGTGCCTCCTCGGGGGGCAGCTCCTACGAGCAGTACTTC
. . TRBJ1-3 TRBV4-1 CASGVQSSGNTIYF TGCGCCAGCGGGGTCCAGAGCTCTGGAAACACCATATATTTT
. . TRBJ2-1 TRBV28 CASSFRVTYNEQFF TGTGCCAGCAGTTTCAGAGTCACTTACAATGAGCAGTTCTTC
TRBD2 once TRBJ2-2 TRBV6-6 CAIRDYANTGELFF TGTGCCATCCGGGACTACGCGAACACCGGGGAGCTGTTTTTT
TRBD2 . TRBJ2-7 TRBV5-6 CASSPGTSGGEQYF TGTGCCAGCAGTCCCGGGACTAGCGGGGGCGAGCAGTACTTC
. once TRBJ1-1 TRBV6-6 CASRARGSNTEAFF TGTGCCAGCAGAGCCCGAGGGTCGAACACTGAAGCTTTCTTT
. . TRBJ1-4 TRBV6-5 CASSPQGRGEKLFF TGTGCCAGCAGCCCTCAGGGACGGGGTGAAAAACTGTTTTTT
. . TRBJ2-7 TRBV27 CASSLYPGAREQYF TGTGCCAGCAGTTTATATCCGGGGGCCCGCGAGCAGTACTTC
. . TRBJ2-3 TRBV2 CASSSTRGGTDTQYF TGTGCCAGCAGCTCGACCCGTGGGGGCACAGATACGCAGTATTTT
TRBD2 . TRBJ2-1 TRBV14 CASTIQGGPYNEQFF TGTGCCAGCACCATTCAGGGAGGGCCCTACAATGAGCAGTTCTTC
. once TRBJ1-3 TRBV5-1 CASSLDSGMDTIYF TGCGCCAGCAGCTTGGATTCCGGGATGGACACCATATATTTT
. once TRBJ2-7 TRBV19 CASSMAVQAISYEQYF TGTGCCAGTAGTATGGCCGTCCAGGCAATATCCTACGAGCAGTACTTC
. . TRBJ2-1 TRBV7-9 CASSLGLDNEQFF TGTGCCAGCAGCTTAGGCCTCGACAATGAGCAGTTCTTC
. . TRBJ2-3 TRBV6-4 CASSDSWGSDTQYF TGTGCCAGCAGTGACTCGTGGGGTTCAGATACGCAGTATTTT
. . TRBJ2-4 TRBV15 CATSFYKGFGENIQYF TGTGCCACCAGCTTCTATAAGGGCTTCGGAGAAAACATTCAGTACTTC
. . TRBJ2-1 TRBV10-2 CASRLQGMGQFF TGCGCCAGCAGATTACAGGGCATGGGCCAGTTCTTC
. medium-sized TRBJ2-7 TRBV18 CASSPPDRPYEQYF TGTGCCAGCTCACCACCTGACAGACCCTACGAGCAGTACTTC